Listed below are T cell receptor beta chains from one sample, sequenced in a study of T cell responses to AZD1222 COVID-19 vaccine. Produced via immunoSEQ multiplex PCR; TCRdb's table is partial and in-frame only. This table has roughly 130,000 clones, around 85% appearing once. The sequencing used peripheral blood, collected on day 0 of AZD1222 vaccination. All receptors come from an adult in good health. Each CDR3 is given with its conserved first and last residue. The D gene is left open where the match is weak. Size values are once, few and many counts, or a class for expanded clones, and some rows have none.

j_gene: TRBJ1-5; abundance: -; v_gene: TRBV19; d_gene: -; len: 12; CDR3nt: TGTGCCAGTAAGATTGGAGACATTCCCCAGCATTTT; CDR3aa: CASKIGDIPQHF
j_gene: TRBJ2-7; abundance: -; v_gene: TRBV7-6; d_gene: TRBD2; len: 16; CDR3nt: TGTGCCAGCAGCACTGACGTTAGCGGGAGGGATTACGAGCAGTACTTC; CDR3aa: CASSTDVSGRDYEQYF
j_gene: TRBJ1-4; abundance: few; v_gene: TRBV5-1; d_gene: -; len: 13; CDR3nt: TGCGCCAGCAGCAGGGCCACTAATGAAAAACTGTTTTTT; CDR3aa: CASSRATNEKLFF
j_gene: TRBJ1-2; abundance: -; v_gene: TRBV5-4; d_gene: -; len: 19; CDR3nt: TGTGCCAGCAGCTTGCCCCAGGGTAAAATATATCTCATTCCTCATGGCTACACCTTC; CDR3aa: CASSLPQGKIYLIPHGYTF
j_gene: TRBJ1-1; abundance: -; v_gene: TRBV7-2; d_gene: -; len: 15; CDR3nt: TGTGCCAGCGCTTATCTCCCGGCCCCGAACACTGAAGCTTTCTTT; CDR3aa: CASAYLPAPNTEAFF
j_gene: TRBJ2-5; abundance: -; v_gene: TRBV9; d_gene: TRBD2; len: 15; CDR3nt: TGTGCCAGCAGCGCCGGGACTAGCGCCCAAGAGACCCAGTACTTC; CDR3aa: CASSAGTSAQETQYF
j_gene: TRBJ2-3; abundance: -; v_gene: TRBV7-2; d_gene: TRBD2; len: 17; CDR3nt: TGTGCCAGCAGCTTCTCGGGAACTAGCGGTAGCACAGATACGCAGTATTTT; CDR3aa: CASSFSGTSGSTDTQYF
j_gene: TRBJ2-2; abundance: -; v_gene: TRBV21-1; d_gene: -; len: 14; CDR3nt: TGTGCCAGCAGCGGGGGACGGAACACCGGGGAGCTGTTTTTT; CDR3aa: CASSGGRNTGELFF
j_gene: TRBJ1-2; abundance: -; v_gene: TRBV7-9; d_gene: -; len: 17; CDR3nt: TGTGCCAGCAGCTTATTTCCGGGGGCGCCGGGTGACTATGGCTACACCTTC; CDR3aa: CASSLFPGAPGDYGYTF
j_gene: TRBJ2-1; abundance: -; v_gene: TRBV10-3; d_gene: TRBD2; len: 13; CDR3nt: TGTGCCATCTCTAGCGGGAGGTACAATGAGCAGTTCTTC; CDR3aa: CAISSGRYNEQFF
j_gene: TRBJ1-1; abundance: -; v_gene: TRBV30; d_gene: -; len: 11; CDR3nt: TGTGCCTGGAGTGCCCCTCGAGAAGCTTTCTTT; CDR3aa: CAWSAPREAFF
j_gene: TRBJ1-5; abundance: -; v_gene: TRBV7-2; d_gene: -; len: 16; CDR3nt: TGTGCCAGCAGCTTAGAAGGCCCCTATAGCAATCAGCCCCAGCATTTT; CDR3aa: CASSLEGPYSNQPQHF
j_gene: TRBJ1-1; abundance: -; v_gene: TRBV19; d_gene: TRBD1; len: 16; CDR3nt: TGTGCCAGTAGTCCCGGACATGGACAGGGGTCGCCTGAAGCTTTCTTT; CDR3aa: CASSPGHGQGSPEAFF
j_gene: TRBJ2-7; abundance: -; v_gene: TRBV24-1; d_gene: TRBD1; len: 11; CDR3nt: TGTGCCAGCGGACAGGGCTACGAGCAGTACTTC; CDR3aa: CASGQGYEQYF
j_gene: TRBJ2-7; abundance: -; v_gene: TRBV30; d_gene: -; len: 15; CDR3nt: TGTGCCTGGAAGCATATCAACTTGGACAGCCACGAGCAGTACTTC; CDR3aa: CAWKHINLDSHEQYF
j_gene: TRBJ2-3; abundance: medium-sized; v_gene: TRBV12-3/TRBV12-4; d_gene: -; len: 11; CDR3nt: TGTGCCAGCGGGTCGACAGGTACGCAGTATTTT; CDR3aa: CASGSTGTQYF
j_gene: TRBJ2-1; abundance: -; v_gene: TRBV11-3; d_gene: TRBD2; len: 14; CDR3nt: TGTGCCAGCAGCTTACTAGCGGGAACCAGGAAGCAGTTCTTC; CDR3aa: CASSLLAGTRKQFF
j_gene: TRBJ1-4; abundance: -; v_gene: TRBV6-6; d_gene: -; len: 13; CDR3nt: TGTGCCAGCAGTCGGGACTATAATGAAAAACTGTTTTTT; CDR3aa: CASSRDYNEKLFF
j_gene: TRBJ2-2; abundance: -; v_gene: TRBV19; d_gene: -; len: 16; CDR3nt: TGTGCCAGTACCCCCGGCTGGACACGAGTTCCCGGGGAGCTGTTTTTT; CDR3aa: CASTPGWTRVPGELFF
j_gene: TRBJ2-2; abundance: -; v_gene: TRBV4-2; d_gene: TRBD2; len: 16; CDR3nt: TGTGCCAGCAGCCAAGGACTAGCGGGTTCATCCGGGGAGCTGTTTTTT; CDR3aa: CASSQGLAGSSGELFF
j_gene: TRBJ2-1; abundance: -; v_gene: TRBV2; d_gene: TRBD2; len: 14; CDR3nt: TGTGCCAGCAATGCGCCGCGGGGGGGCAATGAGCAGTTCTTC; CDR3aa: CASNAPRGGNEQFF
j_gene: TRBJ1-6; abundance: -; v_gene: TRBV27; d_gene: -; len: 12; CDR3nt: TGTGCCAGCAGTCCCTTTAATTCACCCCTCCACTTT; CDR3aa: CASSPFNSPLHF
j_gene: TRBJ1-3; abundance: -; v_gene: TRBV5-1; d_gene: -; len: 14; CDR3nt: TGCGCCAGCAGCGCATCAGGGGATGGAAACACCATATATTTT; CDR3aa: CASSASGDGNTIYF
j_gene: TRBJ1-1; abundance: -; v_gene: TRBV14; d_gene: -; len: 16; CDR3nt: TGTGCCAGCAGCCAAGAGGGGATGGTGAGGAACACTGAAGCTTTCTTT; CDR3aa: CASSQEGMVRNTEAFF
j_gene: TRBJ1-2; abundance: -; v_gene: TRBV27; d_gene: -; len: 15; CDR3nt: TGTGCCAGCACTCCCCGACAGATTCAGAACTATGGCTACACCTTC; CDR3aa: CASTPRQIQNYGYTF
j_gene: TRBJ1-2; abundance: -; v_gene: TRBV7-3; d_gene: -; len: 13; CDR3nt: TGTGCCAGCAGCTTGGGGGGTCAGCGCGGCTACACCTTC; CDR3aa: CASSLGGQRGYTF
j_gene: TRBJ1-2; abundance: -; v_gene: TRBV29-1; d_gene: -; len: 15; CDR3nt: TGCAGCGTTGAAGATCGGAGGTTGCAGGGAGGCGGCTACACCTTC; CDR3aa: CSVEDRRLQGGGYTF
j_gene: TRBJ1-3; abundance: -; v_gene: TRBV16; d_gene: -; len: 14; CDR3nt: TGTGCCAGCAGCCACGACTACTCTGGAAACACCATATATTTT; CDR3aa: CASSHDYSGNTIYF
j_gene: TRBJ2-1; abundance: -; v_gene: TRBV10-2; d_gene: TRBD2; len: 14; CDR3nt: TGCGCCAGCAGGCAGCGGGGGGCTGACAATGAGCAGTTCTTC; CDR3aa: CASRQRGADNEQFF
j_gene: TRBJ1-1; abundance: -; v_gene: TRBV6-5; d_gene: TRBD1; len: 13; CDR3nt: TGTGCCACCCTAAGGACAGGTCCAACTGAAGCTTTCTTT; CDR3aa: CATLRTGPTEAFF
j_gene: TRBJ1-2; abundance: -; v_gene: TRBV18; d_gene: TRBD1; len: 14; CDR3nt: TGTGCCAGCTCACCAGGACAGGGGGACTATGGCTACACCTTC; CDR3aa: CASSPGQGDYGYTF
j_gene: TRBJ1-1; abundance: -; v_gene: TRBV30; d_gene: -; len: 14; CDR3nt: TGTGCCTGGAGTGTAGGGGGTGTGGGAACTGAAGCTTTCTTT; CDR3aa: CAWSVGGVGTEAFF
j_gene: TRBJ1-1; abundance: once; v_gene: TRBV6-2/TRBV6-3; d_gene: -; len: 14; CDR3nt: TGTGCCAGCAGTTGGACAGTCCCGAGGACTGAAGCTTTCTTT; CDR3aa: CASSWTVPRTEAFF
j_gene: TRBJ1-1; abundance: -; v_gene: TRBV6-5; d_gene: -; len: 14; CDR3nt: TGTGCCAGCAGAACTCGGGGACCGGACACTGAAGCTTTCTTT; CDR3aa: CASRTRGPDTEAFF
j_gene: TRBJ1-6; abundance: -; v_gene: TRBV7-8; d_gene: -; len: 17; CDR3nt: TGTGCCAGCAGCTCCCTAGACAGGAGCTCCTATAATTCACCCCTCCACTTT; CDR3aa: CASSSLDRSSYNSPLHF
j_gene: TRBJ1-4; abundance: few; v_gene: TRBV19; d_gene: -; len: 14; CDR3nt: TGTGCCAGTAGTTCCCGGACCCGGAGTGAAAAACTGTTTTTT; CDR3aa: CASSSRTRSEKLFF
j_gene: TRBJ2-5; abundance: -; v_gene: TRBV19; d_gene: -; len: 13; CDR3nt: TGTGCCACCGGGAGGGACAGGGCCGAGACCCAGTACTTC; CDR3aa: CATGRDRAETQYF
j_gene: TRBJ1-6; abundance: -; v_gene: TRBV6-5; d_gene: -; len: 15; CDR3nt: TGTGCCAGCAGTTACACGAGCTCCTATAATTCACCCCTCCACTTT; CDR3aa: CASSYTSSYNSPLHF
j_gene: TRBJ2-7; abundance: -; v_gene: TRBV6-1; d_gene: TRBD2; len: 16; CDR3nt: TGTGCCAGCAGTGCACGACTAGCGGGGACCCCTTACGAGCAGTACTTC; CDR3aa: CASSARLAGTPYEQYF
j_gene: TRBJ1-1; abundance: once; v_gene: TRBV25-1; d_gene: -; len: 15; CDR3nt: TGTGCCAGCAGTGCGCATGCCTGGAGAAACACTGAAGCTTTCTTT; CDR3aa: CASSAHAWRNTEAFF
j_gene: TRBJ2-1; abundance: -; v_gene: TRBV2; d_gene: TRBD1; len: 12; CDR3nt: TGTGCCAGCAGTGGGACAGGGGATGAGCAGTTCTTC; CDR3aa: CASSGTGDEQFF
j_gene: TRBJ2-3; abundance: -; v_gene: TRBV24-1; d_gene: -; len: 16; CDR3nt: TGTGCCACCAGTGATACTGACAGTTCGGACGGAGATACGCAGTATTTT; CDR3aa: CATSDTDSSDGDTQYF
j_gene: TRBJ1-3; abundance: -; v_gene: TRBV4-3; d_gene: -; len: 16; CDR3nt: TGCGCCAGCAGCCAAGATCTAGGAGGGGTCGGGAACACCATATATTTT; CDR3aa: CASSQDLGGVGNTIYF
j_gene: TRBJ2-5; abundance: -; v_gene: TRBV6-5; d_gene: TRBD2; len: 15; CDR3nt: TGTGCCAGCACCCGGGAGGGGGGCAGAGGGGAGACCCAGTACTTC; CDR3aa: CASTREGGRGETQYF
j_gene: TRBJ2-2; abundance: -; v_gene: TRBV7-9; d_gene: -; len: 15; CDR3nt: TGTGCCAGCAGCTTAGCAATGGTTAGGACCGGGGAGCTGTTTTTT; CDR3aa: CASSLAMVRTGELFF
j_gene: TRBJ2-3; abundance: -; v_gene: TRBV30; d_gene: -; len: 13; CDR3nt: TGTGCCTGGAGGGACGGGACCAGGAATACGCAGTATTTT; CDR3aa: CAWRDGTRNTQYF
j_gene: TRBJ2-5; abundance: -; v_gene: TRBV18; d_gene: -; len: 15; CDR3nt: TGTGCCAGCTCACCACCTTTGGCTAGCTTAGAGACCCAGTACTTC; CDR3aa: CASSPPLASLETQYF
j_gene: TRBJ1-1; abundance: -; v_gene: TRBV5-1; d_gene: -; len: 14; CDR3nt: TGCGCCAGCAGCTTAGCAGGGTTGGCCACTGAAGCTTTCTTT; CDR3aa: CASSLAGLATEAFF
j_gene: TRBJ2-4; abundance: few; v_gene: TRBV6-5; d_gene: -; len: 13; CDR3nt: TGTGCCAGCAGACAGATAGCCAAAAACATTCAGTACTTC; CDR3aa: CASRQIAKNIQYF